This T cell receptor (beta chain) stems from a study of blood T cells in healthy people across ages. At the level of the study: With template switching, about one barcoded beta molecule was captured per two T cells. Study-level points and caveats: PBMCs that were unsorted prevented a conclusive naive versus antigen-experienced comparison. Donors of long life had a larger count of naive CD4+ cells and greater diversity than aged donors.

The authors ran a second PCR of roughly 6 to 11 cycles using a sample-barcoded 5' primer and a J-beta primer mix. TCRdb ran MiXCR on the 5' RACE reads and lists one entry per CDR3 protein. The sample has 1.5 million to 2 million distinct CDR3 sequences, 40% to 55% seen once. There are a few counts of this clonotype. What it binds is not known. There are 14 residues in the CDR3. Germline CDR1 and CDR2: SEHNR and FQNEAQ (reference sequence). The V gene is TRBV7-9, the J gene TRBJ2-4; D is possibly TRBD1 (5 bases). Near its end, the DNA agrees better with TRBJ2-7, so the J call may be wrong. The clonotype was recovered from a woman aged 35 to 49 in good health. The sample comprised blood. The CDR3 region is CASSLGGLGDEQYF. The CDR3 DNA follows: TGTGCCAGCAGCTTAGGAGGCTTAGGGGACGAGCAGTACTTC.